This T cell receptor beta chain was sequenced in a study of cytomegalovirus exposure and HLA in healthy donors. Germline V gene lookup returns CDR1 MNHEY and CDR2 SVGAGI. The CDR3 spans 15 residues. V shed 6 bases and J shed 6 bases, with 18 bases lying between them. Study findings and constraints: The listing of 150 to 200 TCR beta chains classed them as cytomegalovirus-associated. Researchers reported that a few CMV-associated chains were confirmed in vitro as CMV antigen-specific. The classifier reportedly diagnosed cytomegalovirus status with high sensitivity and specificity.

As to this clone: Its target is unknown.

The protocol was immunoSEQ multiplex PCR, while the TCRdb copy is restricted to in-frame clones and leaves out a portion. The sample carries 200,000 to 250,000 clones, about nine tenths recorded once. The validation cohort, a group of over a hundred subjects, included the donors and was separate from the roughly 700-subject first cohort. The sequencing input was PBMCs. The chain employs TRBV6-5 and TRBJ1-5, with a possible D match to TRBD1 (6 bases). The clonotype was recovered from a woman aged 18-29 years in good health and CMV-seropositive. CDR3 sequence: CASSPARGRIQPQHF. The CDR3, as DNA: TGTGCCAGCAGCCCTGCCAGGGGCAGGATTCAGCCCCAGCATTTT.